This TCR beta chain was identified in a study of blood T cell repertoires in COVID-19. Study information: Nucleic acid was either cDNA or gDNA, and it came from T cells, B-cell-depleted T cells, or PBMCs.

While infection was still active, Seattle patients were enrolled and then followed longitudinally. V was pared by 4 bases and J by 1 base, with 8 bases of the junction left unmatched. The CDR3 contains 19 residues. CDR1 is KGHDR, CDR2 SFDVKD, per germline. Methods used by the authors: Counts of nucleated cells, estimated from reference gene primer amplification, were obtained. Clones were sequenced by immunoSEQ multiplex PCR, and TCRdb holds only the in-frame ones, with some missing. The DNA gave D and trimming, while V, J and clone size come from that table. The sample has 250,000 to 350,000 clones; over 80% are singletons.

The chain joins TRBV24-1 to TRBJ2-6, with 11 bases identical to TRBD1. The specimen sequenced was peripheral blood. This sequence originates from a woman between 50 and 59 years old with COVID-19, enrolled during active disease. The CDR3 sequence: CATSDVQGQGASGANVLTF. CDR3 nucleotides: TGTGCCACCAGTGACGTCCAAGGACAGGGGGCATCTGGGGCCAACGTCCTGACTTTC.